These 12 T cell receptor beta chains share one sample of origin, sequenced in a study of shared clonotypes between healthy human individuals. The table came from immunoSEQ multiplex PCR; TCRdb's copy has only in-frame clones and leaves some out. The profile shows about 2.1 million clones, around 95% of them singletons. CD45RO negativity and positive selection for CCR7 defined naive CD8 cells, a population that excluded terminally differentiated effector memory CD45RA+ cells. Sequenced sample: naive CD8+ T cells from PBMCs. These receptors originate from a man aged 18-30 years in good health. Some clones in this sample may be carry-over from other donors' samples.

The rearrangement joins TRBV19 to TRBJ2-1; 9 nucleotides agree with TRBD2. Trimming cost V 5 bases and J 5 bases; bases outside gene matches: 4. This CDR3 is 14 amino acids long. Germline CDR1 and CDR2: LNHDA and SQIVND (reference sequence). CDR3 sequence: CASSYSGSNNEQFF. In nucleotides, the CDR3 is TGTGCCAGTAGTTATAGCGGGAGCAACAATGAGCAGTTCTTC.

The V and J genes are TRBV27 and TRBJ1-1; no clear D gene. This CDR3 contains 13 residues. Germline values: CDR1 MNHEY, CDR2 SMNVEV (reference sequence). Trimming took off 7 bases at V and 5 bases at J, with 14 bases between the two ends. The CDR3 is CASIAIPGTEAFF. The CDR3 nucleotides read TGTGCCAGCATAGCAATCCCCGGGACTGAAGCTTTCTTT.

Of note for this clone: At the DNA level, this CDR3 is encoded by other sequences in the same sample as well. This sequence joins TRBV6-1 and TRBJ2-7, with a weak D call TRBD2 (5 bases). Germline V CDR1 and CDR2: MNHNS, SASEGT. The CDR3 is 14 residues long. V dropped 1 base and J dropped 4 bases, with 11 bases sitting between them. The CDR3 loop reads CASSEGGGGYEQYF. In DNA form, the CDR3 reads TGTGCCAGCAGTGAAGGCGGAGGTGGATACGAGCAGTACTTC.

The chain has TRBV28 and TRBJ1-5, with D uncertain. This CDR3 region has 12 residues. Germline V gene data show CDR1 as MDHEN and CDR2 as SYDVKM. V was pared by 2 bases and J by 10 bases, with 9 bases between. The CDR3 nucleotides are TGTGCCAGCAGTTTAGAGGCATTACCCCAGCATTTT. It encodes CASSLEALPQHF.

This chain joins TRBV6-5 and TRBJ1-1, with D unresolved. The CDR3 runs 14 residues. CDR1 MNHEY and CDR2 SVGAGI come from the germline V gene. V lost 0 bases to trimming and J lost 1 base, with 6 bases between them. CDR3 in amino acids: CASSYSYENTEAFF. The CDR3 DNA reads as TGTGCCAGCAGTTACTCTTACGAGAACACTGAAGCTTTCTTT.

The CDR3 protein is CASSLTSGGESPLHF. In nucleotides, the CDR3 is TGTGCCAGCAGCTTAACATCGGGGGGCGAGTCACCCCTCCACTTT. This chain joins TRBV7-3 and TRBJ1-6; a weak D match, TRBD1 (6 bases). The V and J ends lost 0 bases and 10 bases respectively, with 13 bases between them. CDR1 and CDR2 (germline): SGHTA, FQGTGA. CDR3 length equals 15 residues. The variable domain in full, with the rest retrieved from reference TRBV7-3 and TRBJ1-6, is GAGVSQTPSNKVTEKGKYVELRCDPISGHTALYWYRQSLGQGPEFLIYFQGTGAADDSGLPNDRFFAVRPEGSVSTLKIQRTERGDSAVYLCASSLTSGGESPLHFGNGTRLTVT.

The CDR3 reads CASSATGWQETQYF. Written as DNA, the CDR3 is TGTGCCAGTAGTGCCACAGGGTGGCAAGAGACCCAGTACTTC. The V gene is TRBV19, the J gene TRBJ2-5; TRBD1 might be the D (6 bases). The CDR3 contains 14 residues. Germline V gene lookup returns CDR1 LNHDA and CDR2 SQIVND (reference sequence). The V end was cut by 5 bases, the J end by 2 bases, with 12 bases between.

The chain has TRBV9 and TRBJ2-7; 7 nucleotides line up with TRBD2. Germline V lookup: CDR1 SGDLS, CDR2 YYNGEE. This CDR3 has 15 residues. With 2 bases clipped from V and 1 base from J, the junction kept 6 bases outside the gene matches. CDR3: CASSVHSSGSYEQYF. Here the CDR3 DNA reads TGTGCCAGCAGCGTGCATTCTAGCGGTTCCTACGAGCAGTACTTC.

This chain joins TRBV19 and TRBJ2-2; TRBD1 might be the D (6 bases). CDR1 and CDR2 from the germline V gene are LNHDA and SQIVND (reference sequence). Trimming left V 6 bases short and J 1 base short, with 12 bases between. This CDR3 has 15 residues. The CDR3 coding sequence is TGTGCCAGTAGACTGGACAGTCAGAACACCGGGGAGCTGTTTTTT. Translation: CASRLDSQNTGELFF.

The chain employs TRBV5-1 and TRBJ1-4; weak D call: TRBD1 (5 bases). Germline V gene lookup returns CDR1 SGHRS and CDR2 YFSETQ. V lost 4 bases and J lost 3, with 13 bases in between. This CDR3 has 15 amino acids. In DNA, the CDR3 is TGCGCCAGCAGCCGGGCCAGGGCCCCTAATGAAAAACTGTTTTTT. Translated: CASSRARAPNEKLFF.

This chain links TRBV29-1 with TRBJ2-5; possibly TRBD1 or TRBD2 for D (5 bases each). CDR3 size: 13 residues. Between the trimmed V and J ends, which lost 7 bases and 9 bases, there was a span of 21 bases. Germline loops: CDR1 SQVTM, CDR2 ANQGSEA. The CDR3 spells CSARGVGDEAQYF. The CDR3 nucleotides read TGCAGCGCCCGAGGTGTGGGGGACGAGGCCCAGTACTTC.

The table lists this clone with a count of one. The chain employs TRBV25-1 and TRBJ2-2, with unresolved D. CDR3 length: 14 amino acids. Germline V CDR1 and CDR2: MGHDK, SYGVNS. V dropped 3 bases and J dropped 1 base, with 6 bases sitting between them. CDR3 region: CASSDWVNTGELFF. The CDR3 nucleotides read TGTGCCAGCAGTGATTGGGTGAACACCGGGGAGCTGTTTTTT.